Sequencing of this TCR beta chain was carried out in a study of T cell repertoires in cytomegalovirus infection. Study-level findings and limits: Accumulated public TCR beta family frequency recognized individuals carrying CMV together with the relevant HLA.

V was clipped by 2 bases and J by 7 bases, with 15 bases between them. Germline CDR1 MNHEY, CDR2 SVGAGI. This CDR3 contains 14 residues. Via MiXCR, TCRdb re-called the reads, giving one row per CDR3 protein. The table shows approximately 630,000 distinct CDR3 sequences, with roughly 24% occurring only once. This clonotype was seen a few times. Its antigen is not identified. This clonotype originated in a human donor in good health (CMV status not recorded). Some clones in this sample may be carry-over from other donors' samples. The sample taken for sequencing was CD8+ T cells from PBMCs. The gene calls are TRBV6-5 and TRBJ2-7; D possibly corresponds to TRBD2 (7 bases). The CDR3 nucleotides are TGTGCCAGCAGTTACAGGACGAGGGGGGGTGAGCAGTACTTC. The encoded protein is CASSYRTRGGEQYF.